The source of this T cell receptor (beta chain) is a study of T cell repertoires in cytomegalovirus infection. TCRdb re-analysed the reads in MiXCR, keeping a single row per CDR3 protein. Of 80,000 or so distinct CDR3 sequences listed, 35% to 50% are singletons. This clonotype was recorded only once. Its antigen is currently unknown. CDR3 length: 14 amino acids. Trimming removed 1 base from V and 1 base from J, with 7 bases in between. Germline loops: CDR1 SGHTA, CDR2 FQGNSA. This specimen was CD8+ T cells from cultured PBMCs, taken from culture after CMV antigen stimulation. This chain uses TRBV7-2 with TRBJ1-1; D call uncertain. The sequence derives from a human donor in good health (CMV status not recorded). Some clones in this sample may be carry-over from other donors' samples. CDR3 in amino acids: CASSLVDSNTEAFF. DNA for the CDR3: TGTGCCAGCAGCTTAGTAGATTCGAACACTGAAGCTTTCTTT.